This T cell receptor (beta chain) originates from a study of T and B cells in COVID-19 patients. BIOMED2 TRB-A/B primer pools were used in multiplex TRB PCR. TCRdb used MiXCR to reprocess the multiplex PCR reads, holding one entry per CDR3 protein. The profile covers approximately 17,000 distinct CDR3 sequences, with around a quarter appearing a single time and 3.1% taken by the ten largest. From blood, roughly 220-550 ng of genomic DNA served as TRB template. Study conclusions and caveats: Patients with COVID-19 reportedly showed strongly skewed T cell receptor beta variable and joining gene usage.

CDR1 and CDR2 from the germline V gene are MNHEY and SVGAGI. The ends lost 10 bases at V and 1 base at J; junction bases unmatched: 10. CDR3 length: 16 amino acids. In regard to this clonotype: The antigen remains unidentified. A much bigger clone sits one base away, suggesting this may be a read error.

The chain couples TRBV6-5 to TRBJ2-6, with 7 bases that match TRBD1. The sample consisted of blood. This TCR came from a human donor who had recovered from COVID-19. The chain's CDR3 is CAIRDRVASGANVLTF. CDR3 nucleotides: TGTGCCATCAGAGACAGGGTTGCTTCTGGGGCCAACGTCCTGACTTTC.